This T cell receptor (beta chain) was profiled in a study of T-cell reconstitution after alpha-beta-depleted transplantation in children. The table lists this clonotype with many counts. Its antigen is as yet unknown. Germline CDR1 and CDR2: LGHNA and YSLEER. The length of the CDR3 is 15 residues. V was trimmed by 3 bases and J by 1 base, leaving 12 bases between them. Unique molecular identifiers tagged the TCRbeta library. TCRdb ran MiXCR on the PCR reads and lists one entry per CDR3 protein. This sample has roughly 66,000 distinct CDR3 sequences, with around 4.7% found just once. Points from the study as a whole: The study traced high day-60 TCRbeta diversity in some patients to surviving recipient T cells and thymic progenitors.

Material: PBMCs, mostly from graft donor cells, obtained 180 days after TCRalphabeta/CD19-depleted stem cell transplant. This clonotype was obtained from a boy in the first two years of life who had a stem cell transplant for acute myeloid leukemia, so the T cells may come from the graft donor. The chain carries TRBV4-3 and TRBJ1-1; perhaps TRBD1 as D (6 bases). CDR3 region: CASSQGGAGNTEAFF. For the CDR3, the DNA is TGCGCCAGCAGCCAGGGGGGGGCGGGGAACACTGAAGCTTTCTTT.